Below, 7 T cell receptor beta chains from the same sample are listed, as sequenced in a study of blood T cell repertoires in COVID-19. TCRdb keeps only in-frame clones here, not all; method: immunoSEQ multiplex PCR. The data show under 50,000 clones, nearly 90% seen once. Sequencing was performed on peripheral blood. These receptors originate from a man between 65 and 79 years old with active COVID-19.

In this sample, this clone turned up once. The genes are TRBV27 and TRBJ1-2; 9 bases line up with TRBD1. The CDR3 is 14 residues long. J was trimmed by 4 bases and V by 5 bases; bases with no gene match: 5. Germline CDR1 reads MNHEY; CDR2 reads SMNVEV (reference sequence). CDR3 bases: TGTGCCAGCAGTCACAGGGGGCTGATCTATGGCTACACCTTC. Protein: CASSHRGLIYGYTF.

The V gene is TRBV19, the J gene TRBJ2-1; 11 positions agree with TRBD2. Germline CDR1 LNHDA, CDR2 SQIVND (reference sequence). J lost 4 bases, V lost 4 bases, and 3 bases had no gene match. CDR3 length equals 15 residues. The CDR3 reads CASSSIAGGYNEQFF. In DNA form, the CDR3 reads TGTGCCAGTAGTAGCATAGCGGGGGGGTACAATGAGCAGTTCTTC.

DNA for the CDR3: TGTGCCAGCAGCCGAGGGACTAGCGGGGGGGCAGATACGCAGTATTTT. This translates into CASSRGTSGGADTQYF. The chain recombines TRBV5-5 with TRBJ2-3; 16 bases are shared with TRBD2. Germline CDR1 SGHKS, CDR2 YYEKEE (reference sequence). The CDR3 runs 16 residues. The J segment lost 4 bases and the V segment lost 4 bases, leaving 3 bases of the junction unmatched.

The chain employs TRBV5-1 and TRBJ2-5; 12 bases agree with TRBD1. The V gene end was trimmed by 4 bases and the J gene end by 6 bases; junction bases not matched to a gene: 10. Germline assignment: CDR1 SGHRS and CDR2 YFSETQ. The CDR3 covers 16 residues. The CDR3 loop is CASSLTGTGGMKTQYF. DNA of the CDR3: TGCGCCAGCAGCCTCACCGGGACAGGGGGCATGAAGACCCAGTACTTC. Full variable domain (remainder filled in from reference TRBV5-1 and TRBJ2-5): KAGVTQTPRYLIKTRGQQVTLSCSPISGHRSVSWYQQTPGQGLQFLFEYFSETQRNKGNFPGRFSGRQFSNSRSEMNVSTLELGDSALYLCASSLTGTGGMKTQYFGPGTRLLVL.

V gene TRBV18 combines with J gene TRBJ1-1; 7 bases fit TRBD1. CDR1 KGHSH and CDR2 LQKENI come from the germline V gene. J was trimmed by 3 bases and V by 6 bases; bases with no gene match: 10. The CDR3 has 15 amino acids. In DNA, the CDR3 is TGTGCCAGCTCCGAACAGGGGCGGGGGGACACTGAAGCTTTCTTT. As protein: CASSEQGRGDTEAFF.

A word on this clone: At the DNA level, this CDR3 is encoded by other sequences in the same sample as well. V is TRBV4-3 and J is TRBJ2-1, with 7 bases matching TRBD1. Germline V gives CDR1 LGHNA, CDR2 YSLEER. The CDR3 runs to 16 residues. Trimming took 0 bases from V and 2 from J; bases not matched to a gene: 4. In DNA form, the CDR3 reads TGCGCCAGCAGCCAAGACGGCCAGGGGGCCTACAATGAGCAGTTCTTC. Its translation: CASSQDGQGAYNEQFF.

The V call is TRBV5-8, the J call TRBJ1-3; tentatively, D is TRBD1 (6 bases). CDR3 length: 14 amino acids. Per germline, CDR1 SGHTS and CDR2 YDEGEE. V was pared by 2 bases and J by 3 bases, with 9 bases between. The CDR3 here is CASSFTGYGNTIYF. The DNA of the CDR3 is TGTGCCAGCAGCTTCACAGGGTATGGAAACACCATATATTTT.